This is a list of T cell receptor beta chains from one sample in a study of blood T cells in healthy people across ages. TCRdb fed the 5' RACE reads into MiXCR, producing one record per CDR3 protein. The repertoire holds about a million distinct CDR3 sequences, roughly 51% seen once, with around a fifth in the top ten. Material: blood. These TCRs come from a woman aged 55-69 years in good health. Each CDR3 is given with its conserved first and last residue. Rows give clone size only sometimes, using once, few, many, or a class for an expanded clone.

TRBV4-2	.	TRBJ2-7	CASSQSGTTSYEQYF
TRBV12-3/TRBV12-4	.	TRBJ1-2	CASSSHRGAGCGYTF
TRBV6-6	.	TRBJ2-1	CASSYGTSNNEQFF
TRBV29-1	.	TRBJ2-7	CSATVGAPYEQYF
TRBV7-3	.	TRBJ2-3	CASSQGSVTDTQYF
TRBV24-1	.	TRBJ2-3	CATSDLVPLRTDNSTDTQYF
TRBV4-2	.	TRBJ2-3	CASSRPGPSDTQYF
TRBV5-6	once	TRBJ2-1	CASRPTSGNYNEQFF
TRBV12-3/TRBV12-4	once	TRBJ2-3	CAGTNRRGGTDAQYF
TRBV28	.	TRBJ1-1	CASSWGGQLLSAFF
TRBV5-1	few	TRBJ2-1	CASSLAGDANEQFF
TRBV2	.	TRBJ2-1	CASSRRQTDGEQFF
TRBV4-1	.	TRBJ2-5	CASSQGGGANKRETQYF
TRBV7-3	once	TRBJ2-3	CASSTRGTDTQYF
TRBV20-1	.	TRBJ1-4	CSARDGARGSGEKLFF
TRBV15	.	TRBJ2-7	CATRNGGTYEQYF
TRBV20-1	few	TRBJ2-4	CSARPGQGVGEQYF
TRBV7-3	.	TRBJ2-3	CASSLIVTDTQYF
TRBV24-1	.	TRBJ1-2	CATSDFSSNYGYTF
TRBV7-9	.	TRBJ2-3	CASSPPSWSGEDTDTQYF
TRBV6-5	.	TRBJ2-4	CASSAAGQGAKNIQYF
TRBV5-1	few	TRBJ2-7	CASSSTVGTAVHHEQYF
TRBV12-3/TRBV12-4	.	TRBJ1-2	CTSSFSPRSTSGYTF
TRBV12-3/TRBV12-4	.	TRBJ2-1	CASSQDYPVSEQFF
TRBV28	few	TRBJ2-7	CASSSPGPGYEQYF
TRBV29-1	.	TRBJ2-7	CSVRGSGTRGHEQYF
TRBV29-1	.	TRBJ1-5	CSVEISQNQPQHF
TRBV4-3	.	TRBJ1-2	CASSHLRTGKDYGYTF
TRBV7-2	.	TRBJ2-3	CASSSSGIRDTQYF
TRBV12-3/TRBV12-4	.	TRBJ1-4	CASSRGDANEKLFF
TRBV6-5	few	TRBJ2-7	CASKRTVSSYEQYF
TRBV7-3	.	TRBJ2-1	CASSSPLIFGQFF
TRBV29-1	few	TRBJ2-1	CSVYRGGYNEQFF
TRBV20-1	.	TRBJ2-5	CSASRGGGGETQYF
TRBV18	few	TRBJ2-7	CASSLGQGAYNEQYF
TRBV7-9	.	TRBJ1-1	CASSLPRAPEAFF
TRBV4-1	.	TRBJ2-2	CASSQDLKSTGELFF
TRBV19	.	TRBJ2-5	CASQTSGRSETQYF